The clone carrying this T cell receptor (beta chain) was detected ten times or more. Its antigen is undetermined. The length of the CDR3 is 15 residues. Looked up from germline, CDR1 is DFQATT and CDR2 is SNEGSKA (reference sequence). The V end lost 0 bases, the J end lost 6 bases, and 18 bases lay between the germline ends. This sample is part of a study of Graves' ophthalmopathy and Graves' hyperthyroidism. Amplified TCR beta CDR3 regions were obtained using RNA transcripts as template. An initial RT-PCR round employing HTBI primers preceded a second-round multiplex PCR. From the multiplex PCR reads, TCRdb called clonotypes with MiXCR, one entry per CDR3 protein. The table records just over 600,000 distinct CDR3 sequences, about 20% of them present only once. Being free of ophthalmopathy for 18 months of follow-up defined stable hyperthyroidism. Hyperthyroidism patients, aged 18 to 65, were newly diagnosed, under 2 months' duration. It was on clinical symptoms, serum thyroxine, TRAb, thyroid ultrasound and orbital computed tomography that diagnosis relied.

Whole-study findings and limits: In blood appeared most of the expanded thyroid clonotypes whose frequency exceeded 0.001.

The sample was peripheral blood. The chain couples TRBV20-1 to TRBJ2-7; D might be TRBD1 (6 bases). The receptor comes from a woman under 30 with stable Graves' hyperthyroidism. Some clones in this sample may be carry-over from other donors' samples. CDR3 sequence (DNA): TGCAGTGCTAGAGATCCCCAGGAACCCAGGGGCGAGCAGTACTTC. Translated: CSARDPQEPRGEQYF.